Described below is a single T cell receptor beta chain sequence and its context. What it recognizes is unknown. This record comes from a study of OX40 agonist ivuxolimab in advanced cancers. Study details: Antecedent anti-PD-1, anti-PD-L1 or anti-CTLA-4 therapy was permissible, with roughly 36% having received some. Overall study results and limits: Several nonresponders also turned out to have low normalized T-cell clonal expansion. Researchers report that CD8+ T cells had, on average, more expanded clones than CD4+.

Assay: immunoSEQ multiplex PCR; the TCRdb copy retains only in-frame clones and omits some. Among tens of thousands of clones listed, 83% were seen once. With V trimmed by 5 bases and J by 4 bases, 3 bases remained unmatched. This CDR3 is 14 amino acids long. Looked up from germline, CDR1 is MRHNA and CDR2 is SNTAGT. V gene TRBV6-4 combines with J gene TRBJ2-2; TRBD1 matches 8 bases. The material was CD4+ or CD8+ T cells sorted from blood, obtained in a trial of the OX40 agonist ivuxolimab. The TCR sequence derives from an adult with an advanced solid tumor such as melanoma, head and neck, liver or kidney cancer. The CDR3 bases are TGTGCCAGCAGTTTTACAGGGGGCACCGGGGAGCTGTTTTTT. Its protein product is CASSFTGGTGELFF.